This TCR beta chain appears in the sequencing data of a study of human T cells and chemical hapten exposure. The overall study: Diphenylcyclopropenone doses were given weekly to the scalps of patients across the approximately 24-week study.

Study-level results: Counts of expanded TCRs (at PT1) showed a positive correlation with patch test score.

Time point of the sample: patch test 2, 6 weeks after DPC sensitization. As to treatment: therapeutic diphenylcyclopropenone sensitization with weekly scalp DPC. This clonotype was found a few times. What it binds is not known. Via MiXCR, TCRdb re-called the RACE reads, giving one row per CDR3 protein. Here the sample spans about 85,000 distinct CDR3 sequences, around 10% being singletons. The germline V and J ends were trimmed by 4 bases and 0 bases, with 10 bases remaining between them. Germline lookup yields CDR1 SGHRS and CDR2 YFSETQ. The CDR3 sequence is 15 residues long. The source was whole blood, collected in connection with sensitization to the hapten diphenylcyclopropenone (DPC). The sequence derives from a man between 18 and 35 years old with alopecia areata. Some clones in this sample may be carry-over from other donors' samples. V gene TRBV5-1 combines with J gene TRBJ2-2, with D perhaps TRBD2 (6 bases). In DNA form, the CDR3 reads TGCGCCAGCAGCCGGGGGTTCGCGAACACCGGGGAGCTGTTTTTT. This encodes CASSRGFANTGELFF.